These 16 T cell receptor beta chains came from one sample sequenced in a study of blood T cell repertoires in COVID-19. The protocol was immunoSEQ multiplex PCR, while the TCRdb copy is restricted to in-frame clones and leaves out a portion. The sample holds roughly 500,000 clones, approximately 92% seen once. The specimen sequenced was peripheral blood. The receptor source for this set is a man aged 18 to 29 with COVID-19, enrolled during active disease.

The chain is built from TRBV5-6 and TRBJ2-1, with a possible D match to TRBD1 (5 bases). The CDR3 is made up of 12 amino acids. Germline V lookup: CDR1 SGHDT, CDR2 YYEEEE. V lost 2 bases and J lost 16, with 16 bases in between. This CDR3 reads CASSFSRAEPFF. CDR3 nucleotides: TGTGCCAGCAGCTTTTCCAGGGCTGAACCCTTCTTC. Full variable domain (outside the CDR3, taken from reference TRBV5-6 and TRBJ2-1): DAGVTQSPTHLIKTRGQQVTLRCSPKSGHDTVSWYQQALGQGPQFIFQYYEEEERQRGNFPDRFSGHQFPNYSSELNVNALLLGDSALYLCASSFSRAEPFFGPGTRLTVL.

The chain joins TRBV24-1 to TRBJ2-7, with 7 bases that match TRBD1. This CDR3 is built from 14 residues. Germline assignment: CDR1 KGHDR and CDR2 SFDVKD. J was trimmed by 4 bases and V by 4 bases; bases with no gene match: 6. For the CDR3, the DNA is TGTGCCACCAGTGACTCCGGGACAGCTTACGAGCAGTACTTC. It is translated as CATSDSGTAYEQYF.

This clone was observed a few times. The genes are TRBV3-1 (or the pseudogene TRBV3-2) and TRBJ1-1, with TRBD1 identical over 10 bases. Germline CDR1 is LGHDT and CDR2 is YNNKEL (reference sequence). The CDR3 consists of 17 residues. Losses at the gene ends were 3 bases for V and 3 bases for J; bases not matched to a gene: 10. The CDR3 bases are TGTGCCAGCAGCCATTCGGGACAGGGGAGTGGCTACACTGAAGCTTTCTTT. Protein product: CASSHSGQGSGYTEAFF.

J is TRBJ1-5 and V is TRBV7-9; D is unclear. From germline, CDR1 is SEHNR and CDR2 FQNEAQ (reference sequence). The CDR3 is 14 residues long. Trimming took 1 base from V and 8 from J, leaving 12 bases between them. The DNA of the CDR3 is TGTGCCAGCAGCTTAGGGCCCTTGAGGGAGCCCCAGCATTTT. Protein sequence: CASSLGPLREPQHF.

The chain links TRBV5-4 to TRBJ2-7, with D uncertain. Trimming pared 0 bases from V and 2 bases from J, leaving 12 bases between. This CDR3 comprises 15 residues. Germline V lookup: CDR1 SGHNT, CDR2 YYREEE (reference sequence). CDR3 sequence reads: CASSLGFGATYEQYF. CDR3 nucleotides: TGTGCCAGCAGCTTGGGATTTGGAGCCACCTACGAGCAGTACTTC.

The rearrangement joins TRBV6-5 to TRBJ2-1, with no clear D. This CDR3 region has 11 residues. The germline V gene encodes CDR1 MNHEY and CDR2 SVGAGI. The V end lost 9 bases, the J end lost 4 bases, and 7 bases lay between the germline ends. Here the CDR3 DNA reads TGTGCCAGTTTATTTTACAATGAGCAGTTCTTC. It encodes CASLFYNEQFF.

V usage is TRBV19 and J usage is TRBJ2-7, with a possible D match to TRBD1 (5 bases). The length of the CDR3 is 14 residues. Looked up from germline, CDR1 is LNHDA and CDR2 is SQIVND (reference sequence). With 7 bases removed from V and 6 bases from J, the gap between germline ends came to 19 bases. This chain's CDR3 is CASNQAVWGPEQYF. The CDR3 DNA reads as TGTGCCAGTAATCAGGCCGTTTGGGGCCCCGAGCAGTACTTC.

This chain uses TRBV9 with TRBJ1-2; no clear D gene. V lost 3 bases, J lost 6 bases, and 15 bases lay in between. Looked up from germline, CDR1 is SGDLS and CDR2 is YYNGEE. The CDR3 has 14 amino acids. The CDR3 spells CASSANGRNNGYTF. DNA of the CDR3: TGTGCCAGCAGCGCCAATGGGCGAAACAATGGCTACACCTTC.

The V gene is TRBV28, the J gene TRBJ2-3, with a tentative D call TRBD2 (6 bases). The CDR3 has 17 residues. Trimming stripped 5 bases from V and 2 bases from J, with 20 bases between. Germline loops: CDR1 MDHEN, CDR2 SYDVKM. CDR3 coding DNA: TGTGCCAGCAGTCCTGGTAAATCGGGACTCGACACAGATACGCAGTATTTT. Amino acid sequence: CASSPGKSGLDTDTQYF.

The CDR3: CASSHQGAFEAFF. The CDR3 DNA is TGTGCCAGCAGCCACCAGGGGGCGTTTGAAGCTTTCTTT. The V gene is TRBV6-6, the J gene TRBJ1-1, with 8 nucleotides matching TRBD1. Looked up from germline, CDR1 is MNHNY and CDR2 is SVGAGI (reference sequence). CDR3 length: 13 residues. The trim removed 6 bases at V and 7 bases at J, leaving 7 bases unmatched.

As regards this clone: Other DNA sequences in the same sample also yield this CDR3. This chain connects TRBV5-1 to TRBJ2-7; 8 bases are shared with TRBD1. CDR1 and CDR2 (germline): SGHRS, YFSETQ. The CDR3 totals 15 residues. V trimming: 0 bases; J trimming: 0 bases; junction bases outside the gene matches: 2. The CDR3 bases are TGCGCCAGCAGCTTGGGCCAGGGGGCCTCCTACGAGCAGTACTTC. Protein product: CASSLGQGASYEQYF. Full variable domain (outside the CDR3, taken from reference TRBV5-1 and TRBJ2-7): KAGVTQTPRYLIKTRGQQVTLSCSPISGHRSVSWYQQTPGQGLQFLFEYFSETQRNKGNFPGRFSGRQFSNSRSEMNVSTLELGDSALYLCASSLGQGASYEQYFGPGTRLTVT.

This clone is a singleton in its sample. V usage is TRBV25-1 and J usage is TRBJ2-1; D is perhaps TRBD2 (5 bases). Germline V gene sequence: CDR1 MGHDK, CDR2 SYGVNS. The CDR3 has 13 amino acids. V gave up 4 bases and J gave up 2 bases, with 6 bases separating them. The CDR3 nucleotides are TGTGCCAGCAGTGTGGGAGCCTACAATGAGCAGTTCTTC. Its protein product is CASSVGAYNEQFF.

The chain links TRBV3-1 (or the pseudogene TRBV3-2) to TRBJ2-7; D not resolved. Germline V gene data show CDR1 as LGHDT and CDR2 as YNNKEL (reference sequence). V shed 0 bases and J shed 6 bases, with 9 bases lying between them. The CDR3 runs 13 residues. This CDR3 reads CASSQDGTLEQYF. CDR3 DNA sequence: TGTGCCAGCAGCCAAGATGGCACGCTCGAGCAGTACTTC.

J is TRBJ1-2 and V is TRBV19, with D possibly TRBD1 on 5 matching bases. CDR3 length: 14 amino acids. V was clipped by 7 bases and J by 3 bases, with 15 bases between them. Germline values: CDR1 LNHDA, CDR2 SQIVND (reference sequence). Written as DNA, the CDR3 is TGTGCCAGTAATTTTGGAGACAGCCACTATGGCTACACCTTC. The encoded protein is CASNFGDSHYGYTF.

The chain recombines TRBV18 with TRBJ1-1, with 7 bases fitting TRBD1. CDR1 and CDR2 (germline): KGHSH, LQKENI. The CDR3 totals 13 residues. Unmatched junction bases numbered 6, after V lost 7 bases and J lost 4 bases. The CDR3 reads CASLQGIVTEAFF. CDR3 nucleotide sequence: TGTGCCAGCTTACAGGGGATCGTCACTGAAGCTTTCTTT. Full variable domain (rest looked up from reference TRBV18 and TRBJ1-1): NAGVMQNPRHLVRRRGQEARLRCSPMKGHSHVYWYRQLPEEGLKFMVYLQKENIIDESGMPKERFSAEFPKEGPSILRIQQVVRGDSAAYFCASLQGIVTEAFFGQGTRLTVV.

In its sample, this clone was seen once. This chain joins TRBV2 and TRBJ1-6; 7 bases align to TRBD1. The germline gives CDR1 SNHLY, CDR2 FYNNEI. The V segment lost 6 bases and the J segment 5 bases; nucleotides outside the gene matches: 7. The CDR3 runs to 15 residues. Here the CDR3 DNA reads TGTGCCAGCAGCCCCGGGACAGCCAATAATTCACCCCTCCACTTT. Its protein product is CASSPGTANNSPLHF.